This entry concerns a single TCR beta chain. The antigen remains undetermined. This specimen comes from a study of cytomegalovirus exposure and HLA in healthy donors. Study-level points and caveats: A later analysis reportedly found that, within productive TCRs, an Asian-associated ancestry cluster had fewer N-insertions than the mean observed across the approximately 700 donors.

Vbeta (60) and Jbeta (13) primers were used in the PCR. Some clones are missing from TCRdb's copy, which holds only in-frame ones; the method was immunoSEQ multiplex PCR. This table holds about 140,000 clones, approximately 62% found once. Trimming took off 0 bases at V and 0 bases at J, with 11 bases between the two ends. Germline V lookup: CDR1 SGHRS, CDR2 YFSETQ. The CDR3 is made up of 16 amino acids. This chain joins TRBV5-1 and TRBJ2-3; D not certain. The TCR originated in a human donor in good health. The sample was PBMCs. CDR3 region: CASSLGASQSTDTQYF. CDR3 DNA sequence: TGCGCCAGCAGCTTGGGGGCGTCGCAAAGCACAGATACGCAGTATTTT.